This T cell receptor beta chain was sequenced in a study of T cell repertoires in cytomegalovirus infection. The overall study: The public TCR beta signatures pointed to both CMV infection and matching HLA type.

CDR1 SGHTA and CDR2 FQGNSA come from the germline V gene. The CDR3 runs 16 residues. V lost 4 bases to trimming and J lost 2 bases, with 18 bases between them. Each CDR3 protein gets one entry after TCRdb re-called the reads with MiXCR. The table includes about 260,000 distinct CDR3 sequences, roughly 9% detected once. Findings and limits, study-wide: The ex vivo response was dominated by HLA-C-restricted CMV-specific TCR beta clonotypes. Using cumulative public TCR beta family frequency, the authors identified those who carried CMV together with the relevant HLA.

The sample holds many counts of this clonotype. The antigen remains undetermined. This TCR was sampled from a human donor in good health (CMV status not recorded). Some clones in this sample may be carry-over from other donors' samples. The chain carries TRBV7-2 and TRBJ2-7; possibly TRBD1 or TRBD2 for D (5 bases each). Input material: PBMCs. Written as DNA, the CDR3 is TGTGCCAGCAGCTCTCGGACGGGGCAGGGTACCTACGAGCAGTACTTC. Its translation: CASSSRTGQGTYEQYF.